These 21 T cell receptor beta chains were all obtained from the same sample, sequenced in a study of OX40 agonist ivuxolimab in advanced cancers. Library generation was performed with the immunoSEQ multiplex PCR assay. Entries here come from immuneACCESS through TCRdb and include only in-frame sequences with V and J called. Some clones fail to appear in such tables; in the studies checked, an unresolved V gene covers under half of the shortfall, and the cause of the remainder is unknown. Recorded for this sample are about 63,000 clones; 80% to 90% of them occurred a single time. The top ten constitute about a tenth of the sample. This material consisted of CD4+ or CD8+ T cells sorted from blood, taken in a trial of the OX40 agonist ivuxolimab. The source is an adult with an advanced solid tumor such as melanoma, head and neck, liver or kidney cancer.

The rearrangement links TRBV6-5 to TRBJ1-2; 7 bases are shared with TRBD1. V was pared by 8 bases and J by 5 bases, with 11 bases of the junction left unmatched. The CDR3 contains 14 residues. Germline V CDR1 and CDR2: MNHEY, SVGAGI. Here the CDR3 DNA reads TGTGCCAGCTCCAGGGACAGATCTGGATATGGCTACACCTTC. Amino acids: CASSRDRSGYGYTF.

This chain links TRBV14 with TRBJ2-1; perhaps TRBD2 as D (5 bases). Trimming took 4 bases from V and 5 from J, leaving 12 bases between them. CDR1 is SGHDN, CDR2 FVKESK, per germline. There are 14 residues in the CDR3. Here the CDR3 DNA reads TGTGCCAGCAGCCGTTTCTCGGGGAACAATGAGCAGTTCTTC. This gives the protein CASSRFSGNNEQFF.

This sequence joins TRBV7-2 and TRBJ2-3; D is possibly TRBD2 (6 bases). V lost 5 bases to trimming and J lost 2 bases, with 11 bases between them. The CDR3 is 14 amino acids. In germline, CDR1 is SGHTA, CDR2 FQGNSA. This CDR3 reads CASSPGLYTDTQYF. The CDR3 coding sequence is TGTGCCAGCAGCCCGGGACTCTACACAGATACGCAGTATTTT.

The chain recombines TRBV7-2 with TRBJ2-1, with 9 nucleotides matching TRBD2. CDR1 and CDR2 (germline): SGHTA, FQGNSA. CDR3 size: 18 residues. J gave up 4 bases and V 7 bases, and 17 bases lay outside the gene matches. CDR3 nucleotide sequence: TGTGCCAGCACCCCGGGACTAGAACGCGGGGGGGCTTACAATGAGCAGTTCTTC. Its translation: CASTPGLERGGAYNEQFF.

The V gene is TRBV18, the J gene TRBJ1-3, with a tentative D call TRBD1 (5 bases). Per the germline V gene, CDR1 is KGHSH and CDR2 is LQKENI. This CDR3 contains 12 residues. V lost 3 bases, J lost 8 bases, and 8 bases lay in between. The CDR3 is CASSPGGDTIYF. The CDR3 DNA reads TGTGCCAGCTCACCCGGAGGGGACACCATATATTTT.

The chain joins TRBV18 to TRBJ2-1, with 13 bases fitting TRBD2. The CDR3 is made up of 15 amino acids. The junction had 3 bases not matched to a gene; V was cut back by 3 bases and J by 7 bases. Germline V gives CDR1 KGHSH, CDR2 LQKENI. The CDR3 DNA is TGTGCCAGCTCACCTCGGACTAGCGGGAGAAATGAGCAGTTCTTC. It encodes CASSPRTSGRNEQFF.

This chain joins TRBV4-1 and TRBJ1-5, with D perhaps TRBD1 (6 bases). This CDR3 has 15 amino acids. The germline V gene has CDR1 MGHRA and CDR2 YSYEKL. V dropped 5 bases and J dropped 0 bases, with 11 bases sitting between them. This CDR3 reads CASSKRTVSNQPQHF. CDR3 nucleotide sequence: TGCGCCAGCAGCAAGCGGACAGTTAGCAATCAGCCCCAGCATTTT.

This clone was picked up one time. The genes are TRBV5-4 and TRBJ2-5; TRBD1 matches 9 bases. The CDR3 loop spans 15 amino acids. The germline CDR1 and CDR2 sequences are SGHNT and YYREEE (reference sequence). V was pared by 4 bases and J by 0 bases, with 4 bases of the junction left unmatched. The CDR3 reads CASSIGQGNQETQYF. In DNA form, the CDR3 reads TGTGCCAGCAGCATTGGACAGGGGAACCAAGAGACCCAGTACTTC.

The chain carries TRBV5-1 and TRBJ2-1, with D perhaps given as TRBD1 or TRBD2 (6 bases each). Germline CDR1 is SGHRS and CDR2 is YFSETQ. The V end was cut by 4 bases, the J end by 9 bases, with 20 bases between. The CDR3 runs 15 residues. CDR3 loop: CASSRGASEGGEQFF. CDR3 DNA: TGCGCCAGCAGCCGCGGGGCTAGCGAGGGGGGTGAGCAGTTCTTC.

V is TRBV29-1 and J is TRBJ2-1, with D perhaps assigned TRBD1 or TRBD2 (5 bases each). Trimming removed 3 bases from V and 9 bases from J, with 15 bases in between. This CDR3 comprises 13 residues. In germline, CDR1 is SQVTM, CDR2 ANQGSEA. CDR3 nucleotides: TGCAGCGTTGATAGGGGACGGGCTGCTGAGCAGTTCTTC. It translates to CSVDRGRAAEQFF.

This rearrangement joins TRBV9 to TRBJ2-7; perhaps TRBD2 as D (7 bases). CDR3 length: 14 residues. Germline lookup yields CDR1 SGDLS and CDR2 YYNGEE. Trimming took off 4 bases at V and 6 bases at J, with 17 bases between the two ends. CDR3 residues: CASSPRRGGGEQYF. The CDR3 DNA reads as TGTGCCAGCAGCCCCCGGAGGGGGGGCGGCGAGCAGTACTTC.

V and J are TRBV11-2 and TRBJ2-2; 8 nucleotides agree with TRBD1. The length of the CDR3 is 12 residues. Germline V lookup: CDR1 SGHAT, CDR2 FQNNGV. The CDR3 region has the DNA TGTGTGGGGACAGGGAACACCGGGGAGCTGTTTTTT. This sequence encodes CVGTGNTGELFF.

This chain links TRBV29-1 with TRBJ2-1; D is ambiguous. The CDR3 is 12 amino acids. Germline V gene sequence: CDR1 SQVTM, CDR2 ANQGSEA. Trimming pared 0 bases from V and 6 bases from J, leaving 6 bases between. For the CDR3, the DNA is TGCAGCGTTGAAGATGGACGCAATGAGCAGTTCTTC. As protein: CSVEDGRNEQFF.

The J gene is TRBJ2-5, the V gene TRBV6-5; 10 bases agree with TRBD1. Per the germline V gene, CDR1 is MNHEY and CDR2 is SVGAGI. The CDR3 extends over 14 amino acids. V shed 4 bases, J shed 4 bases, and the junction held 3 bases outside the gene matches. The CDR3, as DNA: TGTGCCAGCAGTTGGGACAGGGGCTTAGAGACCCAGTACTTC. Translated: CASSWDRGLETQYF.

The rearrangement joins TRBV10-3 to TRBJ1-1, with no clear D. Germline loops: CDR1 ENHRY, CDR2 SYGVKD. V was trimmed by 4 bases and J by 5 bases, leaving 8 bases between them. This CDR3 comprises 12 residues. CDR3 loop: CAISGGVTEAFF. The CDR3 bases are TGTGCCATCAGTGGTGGGGTAACTGAAGCTTTCTTT.

This sequence joins TRBV19 and TRBJ1-2; 10 positions agree with TRBD1. The V gene's germline CDR1 is LNHDA and CDR2 SQIVND (reference sequence). The CDR3 spans 16 residues. V shed 2 bases, J shed 4 bases, and the junction held 7 bases outside the gene matches. CDR3 sequence (DNA): TGTGCCAGTAGTATACCCCCGACAGGGGGCATCTATGGCTACACCTTC. Residues: CASSIPPTGGIYGYTF.

CDR3: CASSMGLAAYEQYF. In nucleotides, the CDR3 is TGTGCCAGCAGCATGGGACTAGCGGCGTACGAGCAGTACTTC. The chain links TRBV13 to TRBJ2-7; 11 bases match TRBD2. CDR3 length: 14 residues. Germline lookup yields CDR1 PRHDT and CDR2 FYEKMQ (reference sequence). V shed 5 bases, J shed 4 bases, and the junction held 4 bases outside the gene matches.

V gene TRBV5-4 combines with J gene TRBJ2-5; 7 positions match TRBD1. The DNA end lines up better with TRBJ2-7; the J call may be wrong. Germline V lookup: CDR1 SGHNT, CDR2 YYREEE (reference sequence). The CDR3 spans 15 residues. The DNA of the CDR3 is TGTGCCAGCAGTCTACCTTCGACAGGGAGTTACGAGCAGTACTTC. Its protein is CASSLPSTGSYEQYF.

This rearrangement joins TRBV7-9 to TRBJ1-3; D gene uncertain. Germline CDR1 and CDR2: SEHNR and FQNEAQ (reference sequence). V lost 1 base and J 4 bases, leaving 5 bases between the germline ends. CDR3 size: 13 residues. The CDR3 is CASSLGQGNTIYF. For the CDR3, the DNA is TGTGCCAGCAGCTTAGGGCAGGGAAACACCATATATTTT.

The J gene is TRBJ2-5, the V gene TRBV27, with D unclear. With 5 bases removed from V and 5 bases from J, the gap between germline ends came to 15 bases. Germline V gene sequence: CDR1 MNHEY, CDR2 SMNVEV (reference sequence). This CDR3 contains 14 residues. The CDR3 loop reads CASSDRNPRETQYF. The CDR3 region has the DNA TGTGCCAGCAGTGACCGGAATCCCCGTGAGACCCAGTACTTC.

The chain is built from TRBV27 and TRBJ1-4; the D gene is possibly TRBD1 (6 bases). Germline V CDR1 and CDR2: MNHEY, SMNVEV (reference sequence). The CDR3 is 15 residues long. The V gene lost 4 bases and the J gene lost 2 bases, with 11 bases spanning the gap. Written as DNA, the CDR3 is TGTGCCAGCAGTTATGGGGGGGGCACTAATGAAAAACTGTTTTTT. This translates into CASSYGGGTNEKLFF.